This T cell receptor beta chain came from a study of cytomegalovirus exposure and HLA in healthy donors. Study-wide findings and caveats: Roughly uniform depth of sequencing across donors was assumed in presence/absence analyses. What was likely a sequencing artifact was a cluster of highly shared sequence variants.

This PCR relied on a set of 60 Vbeta primers and 13 Jbeta primers. Data came from immunoSEQ multiplex PCR; TCRdb stores just in-frame clones and leaves some out. The table includes about 150,000 clones, around 75% detected once. A word on this clone: Its antigen is still unknown.

CDR1 and CDR2 from the germline V gene are MGHRA and YSYEKL. This CDR3 contains 16 residues. V lost 0 bases, J lost 2 bases, and 13 bases lay in between. Sequenced material: PBMCs. The chain is built from TRBV4-1 and TRBJ1-2; D remains ambiguous. This TCR derives from a young woman in good health and CMV-seronegative. CDR3 nucleotides: TGCGCCAGCAGCCAAGATTGGCCCCTTATGAACTATGGCTACACCTTC. Its protein is CASSQDWPLMNYGYTF.